Below are 27 T cell receptor beta chains sequenced from a single sample in a study of radiation and T cells in renal cell carcinoma. Profiling relied on immunoSEQ multiplex PCR, and the TCRdb table lists in-frame clones only, not all of them. The sample contains fewer than 10,000 clones, 55% to 65% of which appear only once. Treatment given: treatment-naive control, cytoreductive nephrectomy. This specimen consisted of tumor tissue, obtained from a patient whose treatment was nephrectomy without radiotherapy. All receptors come from a man between 60 and 70 years old with renal cell carcinoma.

This rearrangement joins TRBV5-1 to TRBJ2-3, with no clear D. The CDR3 has 12 residues. V was clipped by 3 bases and J by 2 bases, with 4 bases between them. The germline V gene encodes CDR1 SGHRS and CDR2 YFSETQ. CDR3 region: CASSSPTDTQYF. The CDR3 region has the DNA TGCGCCAGCAGCTCCCCCACAGATACGCAGTATTTT.

V gene TRBV4-3 combines with J gene TRBJ2-1, with D hard to call. The V and J ends lost 0 bases and 6 bases respectively, with 6 bases between them. The CDR3 is made up of 13 amino acids. The germline V gene encodes CDR1 LGHNA and CDR2 YSLEER. CDR3 coding DNA: TGCGCCAGCAGCCAAGATCCCCCCAATGAGCAGTTCTTC. As protein: CASSQDPPNEQFF.

The genes are TRBV9 and TRBJ2-5; possibly TRBD2 for D (6 bases). V lost 3 bases to trimming and J lost 9 bases, with 15 bases between them. The CDR3 totals 13 residues. Germline values: CDR1 SGDLS, CDR2 YYNGEE. The CDR3 sequence: CASSGRTGVAQYF. In DNA, the CDR3 is TGTGCCAGCAGCGGACGGACGGGGGTGGCCCAGTACTTC.

This rearrangement joins TRBV4-3 to TRBJ1-1; 8 nucleotides agree with TRBD1. Germline-derived CDR1 and CDR2 are LGHNA and YSLEER. The CDR3 contains 14 residues. The ends lost 4 bases at V and 13 bases at J; junction bases unmatched: 14. Here the CDR3 reads CASSPRTGGLGVFF. In DNA, the CDR3 is TGCGCCAGCAGCCCCCGTACAGGGGGATTAGGGGTTTTCTTT.

This clone was recorded a few times. The chain combines TRBV28 with TRBJ2-7; D unresolved. CDR1 and CDR2 from the germline V gene are MDHEN and SYDVKM. The V gene lost 6 bases and the J gene lost 5 bases, with 14 bases spanning the gap. The CDR3 has 13 residues. In nucleotides, the CDR3 is TGTGCCAGCAGGGACGGCATCGGACACGAGCAGTACTTC. Protein sequence: CASRDGIGHEQYF.

As DNA, the CDR3 is TGTGCCAGCTCACCACGTTCGAACACCGGGGAGCTGTTTTTT. This sequence encodes CASSPRSNTGELFF. V is TRBV18 and J is TRBJ2-2; D uncertain. Trimming took 1 base from V and 0 from J, leaving 3 bases between them. Germline V CDR1 and CDR2: KGHSH, LQKENI. The CDR3 extends over 14 amino acids.

A single count supports this clone. In nucleotides, the CDR3 is TGTGCCAGCAGTGACATGGAGGGATTAAAACTGTTTTTT. This gives the protein CASSDMEGLKLFF. The chain carries TRBV2 and TRBJ1-4, with D hard to call. This CDR3 has 13 residues. V gave up 3 bases and J gave up 10 bases, with 12 bases separating them. Germline V lookup: CDR1 SNHLY, CDR2 FYNNEI. Full variable domain (missing parts from reference TRBV2 and TRBJ1-4): EPEVTQTPSHQVTQMGQEVILRCVPISNHLYFYWYRQILGQKVEFLVSFYNNEISEKSEIFDDQFSVERPDGSNFTLKIRSTKLEDSAMYFCASSDMEGLKLFFGSGTQLSVL.

This clone occurred once. This chain links TRBV7-2 with TRBJ2-5, with D perhaps matching TRBD2 (7 bases). Trimming stripped 1 base from V and 5 bases from J, with 11 bases between. The CDR3 sequence is 14 residues long. Germline-derived CDR1 and CDR2 are SGHTA and FQGNSA. CDR3 in amino acids: CASSLGGGVETQYF. The CDR3 DNA is TGTGCCAGCAGCTTAGGGGGGGGCGTTGAGACCCAGTACTTC.

J is TRBJ1-2 and V is TRBV7-2, with D uncertain. The germline CDR1 and CDR2 sequences are SGHTA and FQGNSA. The CDR3 loop spans 15 amino acids. Trimming left V 5 bases short and J 4 bases short, with 17 bases between. Here the CDR3 reads CASSLTPRSGYGYTF. CDR3 nucleotides: TGTGCCAGCAGCCTGACCCCCCGGAGCGGCTATGGCTACACCTTC. The complete variable domain, with remaining parts taken from reference TRBV7-2 and TRBJ1-2, reads GAGVSQSPSNKVTEKGKDVELRCDPISGHTALYWYRQSLGQGLEFLIYFQGNSAPDKSGLPSDRFSAERTGGSVSTLTIQRTQQEDSAVYLCASSLTPRSGYGYTFGSGTRLTVV.

This clone was detected only a few times. The chain links TRBV28 to TRBJ2-2; 10 nucleotides align to TRBD2. Germline lookup yields CDR1 MDHEN and CDR2 SYDVKM. V shed 1 base and J 3 bases; nucleotides not matched to a gene: 5. The CDR3 consists of 17 residues. CDR3 residues: CASSLLASGSYTGELFF. The DNA of the CDR3 is TGTGCCAGCAGTTTATTGGCTAGCGGGAGCTACACCGGGGAGCTGTTTTTT.

The rearrangement links TRBV5-8 to TRBJ2-6; D might be TRBD1 (6 bases). With 0 bases removed from V and 13 bases from J, the gap between germline ends came to 17 bases. Germline V gene lookup returns CDR1 SGHTS and CDR2 YDEGEE. CDR3 length: 15 amino acids. CDR3 sequence: CASSLAETTGFVLTF. CDR3 nucleotide sequence: TGTGCCAGCAGCTTGGCCGAAACAACAGGGTTTGTCCTGACTTTC.

The V and J genes are TRBV23-1 and TRBJ1-5, with D hard to call. TRBV23-1 is given ORF status, its function remaining uncertain. Between the trimmed V and J ends, which lost 4 bases and 2 bases, there was a span of 9 bases. The CDR3 length is 14 residues. Here the CDR3 DNA reads TGCGCCAGCAGTCTCCCGGACGGCAATCAGCCCCAGCATTTT. Its translation: CASSLPDGNQPQHF.

By share, this clone ranks as medium-sized. V gene TRBV5-4 combines with J gene TRBJ2-1; a weak D match, TRBD2 (7 bases). The V gene lost 6 bases and the J gene lost 7 bases, with 14 bases spanning the gap. CDR1 and CDR2 from the germline V gene are SGHNT and YYREEE (reference sequence). The CDR3 loop spans 13 amino acids. CDR3 in DNA: TGTGCCAGCAACGCGGGGGCTAGTAATGAGCAGTTCTTC. Amino acid sequence: CASNAGASNEQFF.

CDR3 bases: TGTGCCAGCAGCTTACGACAGAGAGGCTACACCTTC. Amino acids: CASSLRQRGYTF. The genes are TRBV7-2 and TRBJ1-2; TRBD1 is a possible D gene (5 bases). The length of the CDR3 is 12 residues. Trimming took 2 bases from V and 8 from J, leaving 9 bases between them. CDR1 and CDR2 (germline): SGHTA, FQGNSA.

V is TRBV4-1 and J is TRBJ1-6; D not resolved. The length of the CDR3 is 12 residues. CDR1 and CDR2 (germline): MGHRA, YSYEKL. V was pared by 4 bases and J by 12 bases, with 10 bases between. The CDR3 nucleotides read TGCGCCAGCAGCCTGCCCGCAGGACCCCTCCACTTT. Translation: CASSLPAGPLHF.

The genes are TRBV19 and TRBJ2-2; 7 nucleotides match TRBD1. Germline trimming cut 5 bases from V and 4 bases from J; bases unmatched to any gene: 7. Germline V gives CDR1 LNHDA, CDR2 SQIVND (reference sequence). The CDR3 totals 15 residues. The CDR3 sequence: CASSEGAAPTGELFF. The CDR3 DNA is TGTGCCAGTAGTGAGGGGGCAGCGCCCACCGGGGAGCTGTTTTTT.

In its sample, this clone is medium-sized. The rearrangement links TRBV27 to TRBJ1-2; tentative D call: TRBD1 (5 bases). CDR3 length equals 14 residues. V was trimmed by 2 bases and J by 2 bases, leaving 9 bases between them. Germline assignment: CDR1 MNHEY and CDR2 SMNVEV (reference sequence). Here the CDR3 DNA reads TGTGCCAGCAGTTTAGCGGGGGAAAACTATGGCTACACCTTC. It specifies CASSLAGENYGYTF.

The genes are TRBV4-3 and TRBJ1-1, with 8 nucleotides matching TRBD1. The CDR3 consists of 15 residues. Germline-derived CDR1 and CDR2 are LGHNA and YSLEER. V gave up 1 base and J gave up 4 bases; unmatched junction bases: 5. Here the CDR3 reads CASSQGAGGGTEAFF. DNA for the CDR3: TGCGCCAGCAGCCAAGGGGCAGGGGGCGGCACTGAAGCTTTCTTT.

By proportion, this clone is medium-sized. The CDR3 region has the DNA TGTGCCACGAGGGACGGATACAATGAGCAGTTCTTC. This translates into CATRDGYNEQFF. The rearrangement uses TRBV19 and TRBJ2-1; perhaps D is TRBD1 or TRBD2 (5 bases each). The CDR3 is 12 amino acids. Germline V lookup: CDR1 LNHDA, CDR2 SQIVND (reference sequence). The V gene lost 10 bases and the J gene lost 4 bases, with 11 bases spanning the gap.

This clone is medium-sized in the sample. The V and J genes are TRBV7-9 and TRBJ2-7; perhaps TRBD2 as D (5 bases). Trimming removed 5 bases at V and 1 base at J, with 12 bases between. This CDR3 comprises 14 residues. Per germline, CDR1 SEHNR and CDR2 FQNEAQ (reference sequence). The CDR3 protein is CASSSPRGSYEQYF. The CDR3 DNA reads TGTGCCAGCAGCAGCCCCCGGGGTTCCTACGAGCAGTACTTC.

The chain carries TRBV20-1 and TRBJ1-1; D unclear. CDR1 and CDR2 from the germline V gene are DFQATT and SNEGSKA (reference sequence). V dropped 0 bases and J dropped 2 bases, with 1 base sitting between them. The CDR3 covers 11 residues. The CDR3 DNA reads TGCAGTGCTAGAGATAACACTGAAGCTTTCTTT. Translation: CSARDNTEAFF.

The genes are TRBV18 and TRBJ2-7; 8 positions agree with TRBD1. The CDR3 contains 14 residues. Germline V gene data show CDR1 as KGHSH and CDR2 as LQKENI. V trimming: 3 bases; J trimming: 6 bases; junction bases outside the gene matches: 7. Here the CDR3 reads CASSPGQGRIEQYF. Written as DNA, the CDR3 is TGTGCCAGCTCACCCGGACAGGGAAGGATCGAGCAGTACTTC.

The CDR3 DNA is TGTGCCAGCAGCCCGTGGGGACAGGGGAACACTGAAGCTTTCTTT. As protein: CASSPWGQGNTEAFF. The chain recombines TRBV11-3 with TRBJ1-1; 9 bases align to TRBD1. Germline V gives CDR1 SGHNT, CDR2 YENEEA. The V gene end was trimmed by 5 bases and the J gene end by 1 base; junction bases not matched to a gene: 5. This CDR3 comprises 15 residues.

Here the CDR3 DNA reads TGTGCCAGCAGTTTACAGGGGCCACCTAGCACAGATACGCAGTATTTT. This translates into CASSLQGPPSTDTQYF. The chain couples TRBV5-8 to TRBJ2-3, with 7 nucleotides matching TRBD1. Germline CDR1 reads SGHTS; CDR2 reads YDEGEE. The CDR3 consists of 16 residues. Trimming took 5 bases from V and 0 from J; bases not matched to a gene: 9.

Only a few counts were recorded for this clone. At one boundary the junction diverges from the germline segment, which might be a read error. Written as DNA, the CDR3 is TGTGCTAGCAGCTTAGGATATTCGGGCTCGGAGACCCAGTACTTC. Encoded protein: CASSLGYSGSETQYF. The V and J genes are TRBV7-7 and TRBJ2-5, with D unclear. CDR3 length equals 15 residues. Germline CDR1 and CDR2: SSHAT and FNYEAQ (reference sequence).

The rearrangement joins TRBV5-1 to TRBJ2-3; TRBD2 matches 12 bases. Germline loops: CDR1 SGHRS, CDR2 YFSETQ. Unmatched junction bases numbered 15, after V lost 3 bases and J lost 4 bases. The CDR3 totals 19 residues. In nucleotides, the CDR3 is TGCGCCAGCAGCTCCCTAGGGGGACTAGCGGGCAGGGGGCCAGATACGCAGTATTTT. Its protein product is CASSSLGGLAGRGPDTQYF. Full variable domain (missing parts from reference TRBV5-1 and TRBJ2-3): KAGVTQTPRYLIKTRGQQVTLSCSPISGHRSVSWYQQTPGQGLQFLFEYFSETQRNKGNFPGRFSGRQFSNSRSEMNVSTLELGDSALYLCASSSLGGLAGRGPDTQYFGPGTRLTVL.

This chain joins TRBV30 and TRBJ1-5; D remains unclear. The CDR3 loop spans 13 amino acids. V lost 7 bases, J lost 2 bases, and 12 bases lay in between. CDR1 is GTSNPN and CDR2 is SVGIG in the germline V gene (reference sequence). This chain's CDR3 is CASSREGNQPQHF. The CDR3 DNA sequence: TGTGCCTCGTCCCGGGAGGGCAATCAGCCCCAGCATTTT.